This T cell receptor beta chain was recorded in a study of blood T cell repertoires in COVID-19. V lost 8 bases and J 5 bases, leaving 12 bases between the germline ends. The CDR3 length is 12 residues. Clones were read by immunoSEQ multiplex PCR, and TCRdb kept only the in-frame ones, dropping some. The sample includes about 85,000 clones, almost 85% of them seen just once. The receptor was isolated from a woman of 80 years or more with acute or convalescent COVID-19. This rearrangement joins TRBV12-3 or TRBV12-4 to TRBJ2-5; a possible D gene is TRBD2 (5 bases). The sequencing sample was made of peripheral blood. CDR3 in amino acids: CASGRTLETQYF. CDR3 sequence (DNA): TGTGCCAGCGGCCGGACTTTGGAGACCCAGTACTTC.